Shown below are 14 T cell receptor beta chains from a single sample sequenced in a study of blood T cell repertoires in COVID-19. Sequencing was performed with immunoSEQ multiplex PCR; in TCRdb, only in-frame clones are kept and a portion is missing. The top ten hold less than 2% of the sample, which has about 280,000 clones, roughly 90% seen once. Sequencing was performed on PBMCs or T cells enriched from blood (not recorded which). The receptors derive from a woman younger than 30 with acute COVID-19.

The chain has TRBV19 and TRBJ1-5; D ambiguous. The CDR3 length is 15 residues. Deletions cut 4 bases from V and 0 bases from J, with 10 bases between. The germline V gene encodes CDR1 LNHDA and CDR2 SQIVND (reference sequence). CDR3 residues: CASSTQPNSNQPQHF. The DNA for the CDR3 is TGTGCCAGTAGTACACAGCCTAATAGCAATCAGCCCCAGCATTTT.

The chain joins TRBV7-9 to TRBJ2-1; possibly TRBD2 for D (5 bases). V shed 3 bases and J shed 0 bases, with 18 bases lying between them. The CDR3 length is 18 residues. Germline V gene lookup returns CDR1 SEHNR and CDR2 FQNEAQ (reference sequence). This CDR3 is CASSLLRGSVSSYNEQFF. CDR3 bases: TGTGCCAGCAGCTTGCTTCGGGGTAGCGTAAGCTCCTACAATGAGCAGTTCTTC.

The chain uses TRBV27 and TRBJ2-1; 8 nucleotides line up with TRBD1. Germline CDR1 and CDR2: MNHEY and SMNVEV (reference sequence). This CDR3 contains 13 residues. With V trimmed by 0 bases and J by 12 bases, 4 bases remained unmatched. CDR3 sequence reads: CASSLSQGARQFF. The CDR3 DNA reads TGTGCCAGCAGTTTATCTCAGGGGGCGCGGCAGTTCTTC.

The chain recombines TRBV7-6 with TRBJ2-1; the match to TRBD2 covers 11 bases. Trimming took 5 bases from V and 8 from J; bases not matched to a gene: 23. The germline V gene has CDR1 SGHVS and CDR2 FNYEAQ. The CDR3 covers 20 residues. The CDR3 region is CASSEGEVAGGPRPSDEQFF. The CDR3 region has the DNA TGTGCCAGCAGCGAAGGGGAGGTAGCGGGAGGGCCCAGACCGAGCGATGAGCAGTTCTTC.

The chain uses TRBV25-1 and TRBJ2-2; 8 nucleotides match TRBD2. The CDR3 runs to 17 residues. The trim removed 1 base at V and 5 bases at J, leaving 9 bases unmatched. Germline V gives CDR1 MGHDK, CDR2 SYGVNS. This chain's CDR3 is CASSEFNGRARTGELFF. The CDR3, as DNA: TGTGCCAGCAGTGAATTTAACGGGAGGGCCCGGACCGGGGAGCTGTTTTTT.

V is TRBV6-5 and J is TRBJ2-1; 8 nucleotides align to TRBD2. The CDR3 is 14 residues long. From germline, CDR1 is MNHEY and CDR2 SVGAGI. After removal of 5 bases from V and 1 base from J, the junction contained 1 base not matched to a gene. CDR3 amino acids: CASSPSGSYNEQFF. The CDR3 DNA reads as TGTGCCAGCAGTCCTAGCGGGTCCTACAATGAGCAGTTCTTC.

This rearrangement joins TRBV15 to TRBJ2-1; tentative D call: TRBD2 (6 bases). This CDR3 has 14 residues. The germline gives CDR1 LNHNV, CDR2 YYDKDF (reference sequence). Trimming removed 9 bases at V and 6 bases at J, with 18 bases between. The CDR3 DNA follows: TGTGCCACTTCACGGGACTTCCTCGGCAATGAGCAGTTCTTC. This sequence encodes CATSRDFLGNEQFF.

This chain links TRBV9 with TRBJ2-3; TRBD2 matches 7 bases. The CDR3 is made up of 14 amino acids. V was clipped by 2 bases and J by 4 bases; unmatched bases: 4. Germline V gene data show CDR1 as SGDLS and CDR2 as YYNGEE. CDR3 residues: CASSVGTNPDTQYF. Here the CDR3 DNA reads TGTGCCAGCAGCGTCGGGACTAACCCAGATACGCAGTATTTT.

Written as DNA, the CDR3 is TGCGCCAGCAGCTACTTCCACCAGGGGACCGGGGAGCTGTTTTTT. Translating it yields CASSYFHQGTGELFF. The gene calls are TRBV5-1 and TRBJ2-2; a possible D gene is TRBD1 (6 bases). The CDR3 covers 15 residues. CDR1 and CDR2 from the germline V gene are SGHRS and YFSETQ. V lost 3 bases and J lost 5, with 14 bases in between.

In this sample, this clone turned up once. V and J are TRBV5-1 and TRBJ1-6, with D tentatively TRBD1 (5 bases). V lost 5 bases to trimming and J lost 6 bases, with 12 bases between them. Per germline, CDR1 SGHRS and CDR2 YFSETQ. This CDR3 contains 14 residues. CDR3 sequence reads: CASRGGVANSPLHF. The DNA of the CDR3 is TGCGCCAGCAGGGGAGGGGTGGCTAATTCACCCCTCCACTTT.

The genes are TRBV28 and TRBJ1-2; D remains unclear. Germline V CDR1 and CDR2: MDHEN, SYDVKM. The CDR3 is made up of 16 amino acids. With 5 bases removed from V and 1 base from J, the gap between germline ends came to 17 bases. The CDR3 loop is CASSLWGELLNYGYTF. Here the CDR3 DNA reads TGTGCCAGCAGTCTTTGGGGAGAGCTCCTTAACTATGGCTACACCTTC.

The chain uses TRBV6-5 and TRBJ2-1, with D maybe TRBD1 (5 bases). In germline, CDR1 is MNHEY, CDR2 SVGAGI. V was cut by 5 bases and J by 6 bases, with 11 bases left in between. CDR3 length equals 13 residues. The CDR3 loop is CASSRLGVNEQFF. CDR3 DNA sequence: TGTGCCAGCAGTAGGCTAGGGGTCAATGAGCAGTTCTTC.

The chain recombines TRBV28 with TRBJ2-1, with TRBD2 matching over 10 bases. V shed 6 bases, J shed 6 bases, and the junction held 2 bases outside the gene matches. In germline, CDR1 is MDHEN, CDR2 SYDVKM. The CDR3 loop spans 13 amino acids. DNA for the CDR3: TGTGCCAGCAGCCTAGCGGGAGTCAATGAGCAGTTCTTC. This codes for CASSLAGVNEQFF.

The chain employs TRBV28 and TRBJ1-2; TRBD1 aligns across 9 bases. From germline, CDR1 is MDHEN and CDR2 SYDVKM. The CDR3 has 14 amino acids. Unmatched junction bases numbered 5, after V lost 5 bases and J lost 4 bases. CDR3 protein: CASSLGQGSYGYTF. CDR3 DNA: TGTGCCAGCAGTCTCGGACAGGGGAGCTATGGCTACACCTTC.